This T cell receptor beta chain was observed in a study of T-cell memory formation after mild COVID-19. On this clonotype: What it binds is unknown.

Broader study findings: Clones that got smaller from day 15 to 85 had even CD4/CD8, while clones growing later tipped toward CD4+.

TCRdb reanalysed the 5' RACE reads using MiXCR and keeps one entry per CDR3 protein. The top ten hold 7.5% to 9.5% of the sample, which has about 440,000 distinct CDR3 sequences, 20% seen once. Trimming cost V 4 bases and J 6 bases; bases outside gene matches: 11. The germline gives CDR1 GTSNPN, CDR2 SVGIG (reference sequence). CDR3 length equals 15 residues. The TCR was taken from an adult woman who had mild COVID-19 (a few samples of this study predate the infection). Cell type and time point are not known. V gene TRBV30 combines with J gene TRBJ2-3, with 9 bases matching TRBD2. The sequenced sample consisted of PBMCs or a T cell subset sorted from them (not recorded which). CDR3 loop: CAWTRGSGRSDTQYF. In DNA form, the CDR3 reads TGTGCCTGGACCCGGGGTAGCGGGAGATCCGATACGCAGTATTTT. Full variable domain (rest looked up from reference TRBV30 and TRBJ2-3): SQTIHQWPATLVQPVGSPLSLECTVEGTSNPNLYWYRQAAGRGLQLLFYSVGIGQISSEVPQNLSASRPQDRQFILSSKKLLLSDSGFYLCAWTRGSGRSDTQYFGPGTRLTVL.